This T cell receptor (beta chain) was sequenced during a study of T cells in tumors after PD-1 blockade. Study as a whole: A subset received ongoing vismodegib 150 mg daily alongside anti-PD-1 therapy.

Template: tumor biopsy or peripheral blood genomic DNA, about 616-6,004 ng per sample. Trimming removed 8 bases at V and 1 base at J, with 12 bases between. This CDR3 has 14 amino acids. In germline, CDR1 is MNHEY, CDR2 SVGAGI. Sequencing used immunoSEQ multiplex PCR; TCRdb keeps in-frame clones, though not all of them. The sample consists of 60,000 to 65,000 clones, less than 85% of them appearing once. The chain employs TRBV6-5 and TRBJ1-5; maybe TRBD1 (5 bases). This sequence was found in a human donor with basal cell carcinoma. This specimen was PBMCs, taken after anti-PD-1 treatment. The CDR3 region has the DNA TGTGCCAGCGATTCAGGGTTGAGCAATCAGCCCCAGCATTTT. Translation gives CASDSGLSNQPQHF.